This entry lists 23 T cell receptor beta chains sequenced from one sample in a study of OX40 agonist ivuxolimab in advanced cancers. TCRdb's table, derived via immunoSEQ multiplex PCR, lists solely in-frame clones and lacks some. The sample has some 51,000 clones, 60% to 80% seen once. Sequencing used CD4+ or CD8+ T cells sorted from blood, obtained in a trial of the OX40 agonist ivuxolimab. These receptors were collected from an adult with an advanced solid tumor such as melanoma, head and neck, liver or kidney cancer.

The chain uses TRBV12-5 and TRBJ2-2, with TRBD2 matching over 7 bases. V shed 1 base and J 4 bases; nucleotides not matched to a gene: 18. The CDR3 is 20 residues long. Germline V gene lookup returns CDR1 LGHNT and CDR2 FRNRAP. In nucleotides, the CDR3 is TGTGCTAGTGGTTTGGCCCCCCCCCTCGGGGCGGGAGAAAGCACCGGGGAGCTGTTTTTT. Amino acids: CASGLAPPLGAGESTGELFF.

The chain has TRBV30 and TRBJ1-2, with 10 bases lining up with TRBD1. The CDR3 is made up of 14 amino acids. Looked up from germline, CDR1 is GTSNPN and CDR2 is SVGIG (reference sequence). Unmatched junction bases numbered 5, after V lost 3 bases and J lost 4 bases. CDR3: CAWRKDRGVYGYTF. The CDR3 nucleotides are TGTGCCTGGAGGAAGGACAGGGGGGTCTATGGCTACACCTTC. Using reference TRBV30 and TRBJ1-2 for the parts outside the CDR3, the full variable domain is SQTIHQWPATLVQPVGSPLSLECTVEGTSNPNLYWYRQAAGRGLQLLFYSVGIGQISSEVPQNLSASRPQDRQFILSSKKLLLSDSGFYLCAWRKDRGVYGYTFGSGTRLTVV.

This chain connects TRBV6-6 to TRBJ1-2; TRBD1 matches 9 bases. V dropped 5 bases and J dropped 7; count of bases not matched to a gene: 11. Germline lookup yields CDR1 MNHNY and CDR2 SVGAGI (reference sequence). The CDR3 contains 15 residues. This chain's CDR3 is CASSPPGQGLGGYTF. The CDR3 DNA sequence: TGTGCCAGCAGTCCGCCAGGACAGGGGTTGGGTGGCTACACCTTC.

The chain employs TRBV7-9 and TRBJ2-5; maybe TRBD2 (5 bases). The closer fit of TRBJ2-7 to the DNA end suggests the J call may be wrong. Germline assignment: CDR1 SEHNR and CDR2 FQNEAQ (reference sequence). This CDR3 spans 18 amino acids. The CDR3 loop is CASSSRASTGSITYEQYF. CDR3 DNA: TGTGCCAGCAGCTCTAGGGCTAGTACGGGATCAATCACCTACGAGCAGTACTTC.

This clone was detected only a few times. The gene calls are TRBV27 and TRBJ2-7; tentative D call: TRBD1 (6 bases). V was pared by 5 bases and J by 3 bases, with 17 bases between. The CDR3 has 15 residues. Germline V gives CDR1 MNHEY, CDR2 SMNVEV (reference sequence). Written as DNA, the CDR3 is TGTGCCAGCAGTCCTTCGGGACACACGTACTACGAGCAGTACTTC. Translated: CASSPSGHTYYEQYF.

The J gene is TRBJ2-6, the V gene TRBV19, with 7 bases aligning to TRBD1. From germline, CDR1 is LNHDA and CDR2 SQIVND (reference sequence). The CDR3 is made up of 15 amino acids. Unmatched junction bases numbered 7, after V lost 9 bases and J lost 2 bases. The CDR3 DNA is TGTGCCAGCAGTGGTGACAGGGCTGGGGCCAACGTCCTGACTTTC. Amino acid sequence: CASSGDRAGANVLTF.

The rearrangement links TRBV29-1 to TRBJ2-7; perhaps TRBD2 as D (5 bases). The CDR3 consists of 14 residues. The germline gives CDR1 SQVTM, CDR2 ANQGSEA. V shed 5 bases and J shed 1 base, with 15 bases lying between them. The CDR3 reads CSVPTRGSSYEQYF. The CDR3 DNA is TGCAGCGTTCCGACGAGAGGGTCTTCCTACGAGCAGTACTTC.

CDR3 bases: TGTGCCAGTAGTATGGGACGGGGCACAGATACGCAGTATTTT. Translating gives CASSMGRGTDTQYF. The chain uses TRBV19 and TRBJ2-3; D possibly uses TRBD1 or TRBD2 (5 bases each). The CDR3 spans 14 residues. Trimming removed 3 bases from V and 1 base from J, with 8 bases in between. The germline V gene encodes CDR1 LNHDA and CDR2 SQIVND (reference sequence).

The chain couples TRBV10-3 to TRBJ2-5; D gene unclear. The germline V gene has CDR1 ENHRY and CDR2 SYGVKD. CDR3 size: 14 residues. V was clipped by 0 bases and J by 2 bases, with 7 bases between them. Here the CDR3 reads CAISESPDQETQYF. CDR3 coding DNA: TGTGCCATCAGTGAGTCGCCTGATCAAGAGACCCAGTACTTC.

This chain uses TRBV28 with TRBJ1-1; TRBD1 might be the D (6 bases). Germline CDR1 is MDHEN and CDR2 is SYDVKM. The CDR3 spans 14 residues. The V end was cut by 8 bases, the J end by 3 bases, with 16 bases between. The CDR3 region is CASAPGQTYTEAFF. The CDR3 coding sequence is TGTGCCAGCGCTCCCGGACAGACCTACACTGAAGCTTTCTTT.

This chain connects TRBV5-1 to TRBJ2-1, with TRBD2 matching 16 bases. Looked up from germline, CDR1 is SGHRS and CDR2 is YFSETQ. The CDR3 contains 17 residues. Trimming at V came to 3 bases and at J to 6 bases, leaving 6 bases not matched to a gene. The DNA for the CDR3 is TGCGCCAGCAGCTCGGGACTAGCGGGAGGGCCTAGCAATGAGCAGTTCTTC. This translates into CASSSGLAGGPSNEQFF.

Only one count was recorded for this clone. V gene TRBV7-8 combines with J gene TRBJ2-3; 10 positions match TRBD2. Germline V gene sequence: CDR1 SGHVS, CDR2 FQNEAQ. Losses at the gene ends were 2 bases for V and 0 bases for J; bases not matched to a gene: 14. This CDR3 has 20 amino acids. CDR3 DNA sequence: TGTGCCAGCAGCTTAAATGCCTGGGTCCTAGCGGGAGTCAGCACAGATACGCAGTATTTT. Translation: CASSLNAWVLAGVSTDTQYF.

The gene calls are TRBV28 and TRBJ1-1; no clear D. This CDR3 region has 12 residues. Germline loops: CDR1 MDHEN, CDR2 SYDVKM. The V end lost 3 bases, the J end lost 3 bases, and 5 bases lay between the germline ends. The CDR3 DNA is TGTGCCAGCAGTTTGATGCACACTGAAGCTTTCTTT. It specifies CASSLMHTEAFF.

This clone was seen a single time. The chain combines TRBV7-8 with TRBJ2-4; possible D gene TRBD1, 7 bases. Germline V gene sequence: CDR1 SGHVS, CDR2 FQNEAQ. V was cut by 1 base and J by 5 bases, with 24 bases left in between. The CDR3 sequence is 19 residues long. The chain's CDR3 is CASSLVRTGQTGAQNIQYF. As DNA, the CDR3 is TGTGCCAGCAGCTTAGTTAGGACAGGACAAACGGGGGCACAAAACATTCAGTACTTC.

The V gene is TRBV2, the J gene TRBJ1-1; D gene unclear. CDR1 is SNHLY and CDR2 is FYNNEI in the germline V gene. CDR3 length equals 14 residues. V was pared by 4 bases and J by 0 bases, with 9 bases between. The CDR3 sequence: CASSVGMLNTEAFF. The DNA for the CDR3 is TGTGCCAGCAGTGTAGGGATGCTGAACACTGAAGCTTTCTTT.

The chain uses TRBV30 and TRBJ2-1; 13 bases line up with TRBD2. Germline V gene lookup returns CDR1 GTSNPN and CDR2 SVGIG (reference sequence). The V segment lost 4 bases and the J segment 7 bases; nucleotides outside the gene matches: 4. CDR3 length: 14 residues. The CDR3 sequence is CAWKTSGRNNEQFF. The CDR3 DNA sequence: TGTGCCTGGAAGACTAGCGGGAGGAATAATGAGCAGTTCTTC.

The J gene is TRBJ2-7, the V gene TRBV19; 8 nucleotides align to TRBD2. Germline loops: CDR1 LNHDA, CDR2 SQIVND (reference sequence). V was pared by 4 bases and J by 7 bases, with 9 bases of the junction left unmatched. CDR3 length: 14 amino acids. The CDR3: CASSNPGLDREQYF. The DNA for the CDR3 is TGTGCCAGTAGTAACCCGGGACTAGATCGGGAGCAGTACTTC.

The chain uses TRBV5-1 and TRBJ1-5, with D possibly being TRBD1 (5 bases). V was trimmed by 3 bases and J by 0 bases, leaving 10 bases between them. Looked up from germline, CDR1 is SGHRS and CDR2 is YFSETQ. The CDR3 is made up of 15 amino acids. The CDR3 nucleotides are TGCGCCAGCAGCTGGGGGGAATATAGCAATCAGCCCCAGCATTTT. Encoded protein: CASSWGEYSNQPQHF.

The rearrangement links TRBV6-6 to TRBJ1-1, with D possibly matching TRBD1 (6 bases). This CDR3 region has 15 residues. V was shortened by 2 bases and J by 0 bases, with 10 bases between the two germline ends. Germline assignment: CDR1 MNHNY and CDR2 SVGAGI (reference sequence). Here the CDR3 reads CASSYTGALNTEAFF. The CDR3 nucleotides read TGTGCCAGCAGTTACACGGGGGCCCTGAACACTGAAGCTTTCTTT.

The V and J genes are TRBV19 and TRBJ1-5, with TRBD1 identical over 10 bases. The junction had 3 bases not matched to a gene; V was cut back by 3 bases and J by 7 bases. CDR1 is LNHDA and CDR2 is SQIVND in the germline V gene (reference sequence). The length of the CDR3 is 14 residues. Here the CDR3 reads CASSIGTGEQPQHF. The CDR3 coding sequence is TGTGCCAGTAGTATCGGGACAGGGGAACAGCCCCAGCATTTT.

The chain couples TRBV28 to TRBJ1-2; 7 bases are shared with TRBD1. The germline CDR1 and CDR2 sequences are MDHEN and SYDVKM. V was pared by 6 bases and J by 0 bases, with 4 bases of the junction left unmatched. This CDR3 contains 14 residues. Here the CDR3 reads CASRPGTANYGYTF. The CDR3 DNA sequence: TGTGCCAGCAGGCCCGGGACAGCTAACTATGGCTACACCTTC.

The rearrangement links TRBV4-1 to TRBJ2-7; 13 bases map to TRBD2. J was trimmed by 10 bases and V by 1 base; bases with no gene match: 7. Germline V lookup: CDR1 MGHRA, CDR2 YSYEKL. The CDR3 totals 15 residues. Written as DNA, the CDR3 is TGCGCCAGCAGCCAAGTTGGACTAGCGGGAGACGGTCAGTACTTC. Its translation: CASSQVGLAGDGQYF.

The chain links TRBV19 to TRBJ1-1; TRBD1 might be the D (5 bases). Trimming took 7 bases from V and 5 from J, leaving 20 bases between them. From germline, CDR1 is LNHDA and CDR2 SQIVND (reference sequence). The CDR3 is made up of 15 amino acids. The CDR3 nucleotides are TGTGCCAGTACCCTAGGAAACTGGGGGAGGACTGAAGCTTTCTTT. Its translation is CASTLGNWGRTEAFF.